The 18 T cell receptor beta chains below all came from one sample that was sequenced in a study of blood T cells in healthy people across ages. A second PCR, run for about 6 to 11 cycles, used a sample-barcoded 5' primer plus a J-beta primer mix. MiXCR was run by TCRdb on the 5' RACE reads, yielding one entry per CDR3 protein. This sample carries roughly 700,000 distinct CDR3 sequences, 32% of them seen once, and the ten largest clones take about 16%. The source material was blood. These receptors were taken from a woman older than 75 in good health.

The J gene is TRBJ2-2, the V gene TRBV4-2; D is unresolved. Germline V CDR1 and CDR2: LGHNA, YNFKEQ. Deletions cut 1 base from V and 7 bases from J, with 10 bases between. The CDR3 has 14 amino acids. Here the CDR3 reads CASSQAWANGELFF. As DNA, the CDR3 is TGTGCCAGCAGCCAAGCCTGGGCCAACGGGGAGCTGTTTTTT.

The V gene is TRBV7-9, the J gene TRBJ2-7; tentative D call: TRBD1 (5 bases). This CDR3 is built from 14 residues. Deletions cut 2 bases from V and 7 bases from J, with 15 bases between. Germline V gene lookup returns CDR1 SEHNR and CDR2 FQNEAQ (reference sequence). Written as DNA, the CDR3 is TGTGCCAGCAGCTTATTGCAGGGAAACAATGAGCAGTACTTC. This codes for CASSLLQGNNEQYF.

Concerning this clonotype: At one boundary the junction diverges from the germline segment, which might be a read error. V gene TRBV5-1 combines with J gene TRBJ2-2, with D possibly called TRBD1 or TRBD2 (5 bases each). The CDR3 runs to 15 residues. CDR1 and CDR2 (germline): SGHRS, YFSETQ. CDR3 in DNA: TGCGCCAGCAGCACCGGGACGGTGAACACCAGGGAGCTGTTTTTT. This translates into CASSTGTVNTRELFF. Looking up the rest from reference TRBV5-1 and TRBJ2-2 gives the full variable domain: KAGVTQTPRYLIKTRGQQVTLSCSPISGHRSVSWYQQTPGQGLQFLFEYFSETQRNKGNFPGRFSGRQFSNSRSEMNVSTLELGDSALYLCASSTGTVNTRELFFGEGSRLTVL.

Ten or more counts support this clonotype. V gene TRBV20-1 combines with J gene TRBJ2-1, with 15 bases that match TRBD2. The length of the CDR3 is 18 residues. CDR1 is DFQATT, CDR2 SNEGSKA, per germline (reference sequence). After removal of 4 bases from V and 2 bases from J, the junction contained 9 bases not matched to a gene. CDR3 sequence: CSATGLAGGSRTYNEQFF. The CDR3 DNA reads as TGCAGTGCTACAGGACTAGCGGGGGGGTCGAGGACCTACAATGAGCAGTTCTTC.

Many counts were recorded for this clonotype. The rearrangement joins TRBV5-6 to TRBJ2-5, with D tentatively TRBD2 (7 bases). The V end was cut by 1 base, the J end by 5 bases, with 12 bases between. This CDR3 comprises 14 residues. From germline, CDR1 is SGHDT and CDR2 YYEEEE. In DNA form, the CDR3 reads TGTGCCAGCAGCTTGAGGGGGGGCGGTGAGACCCAGTACTTC. Its translation is CASSLRGGGETQYF.

This clonotype was counted a single time. V and J are TRBV5-5 and TRBJ1-1; a weak D match, TRBD1 (6 bases). V was trimmed by 3 bases and J by 2 bases, leaving 14 bases between them. The CDR3 has 15 amino acids. Germline loops: CDR1 SGHKS, CDR2 YYEKEE (reference sequence). The CDR3 region is CASSSGTSPNTEAFF. CDR3 DNA: TGTGCCAGCAGCTCCGGGACATCCCCTAACACTGAAGCTTTCTTT.

The rearrangement uses TRBV2 and TRBJ2-3; D is possibly TRBD1 (6 bases). Germline CDR1 reads SNHLY; CDR2 reads FYNNEI. This CDR3 spans 15 amino acids. Trimming shortened V by 9 bases and J by 0 bases, and 16 bases separated the two germline ends. The CDR3 DNA reads as TGTGCCAGTGACACTGGACAGCCTAGCACAGATACGCAGTATTTT. This translates into CASDTGQPSTDTQYF.

Points on this clonotype: An end of the junction does not agree with germline; a read error may underlie this. The chain joins TRBV6-6 to TRBJ1-1; 10 nucleotides line up with TRBD1. This CDR3 is built from 14 residues. The germline CDR1 and CDR2 sequences are MNHNY and SVGAGI (reference sequence). CDR3 coding DNA: TGTGTCAGCAGGGGGACAGGGGCGAACACTGAAGCTTTCTTT. Translating gives CVSRGTGANTEAFF.

A few counts support this clonotype. The chain couples TRBV6-1 to TRBJ2-1; 7 bases are a match to TRBD1. With 5 bases clipped from V and 4 bases from J, the junction kept 8 bases outside the gene matches. This CDR3 region has 15 residues. Looked up from germline, CDR1 is MNHNS and CDR2 is SASEGT. The CDR3 region is CASSPRAGGYNEQFF. CDR3 in DNA: TGTGCCAGCAGTCCCCGGGCAGGGGGTTACAATGAGCAGTTCTTC.

The chain combines TRBV19 with TRBJ2-7; 7 bases match TRBD1. This CDR3 region has 16 residues. Losses at the gene ends were 5 bases for V and 0 bases for J; bases not matched to a gene: 10. CDR1 is LNHDA, CDR2 SQIVND, per germline (reference sequence). The CDR3 loop is CASSHRQGTRSYEQYF. DNA for the CDR3: TGTGCCAGTAGTCATCGACAGGGTACCCGCTCCTACGAGCAGTACTTC.

The table lists this clonotype with a few counts. This may be a read error: a much more frequent sequence differs by one nucleotide. The J gene is TRBJ2-7, the V gene TRBV20-1; D is possibly TRBD1 or TRBD2 (5 bases each). Germline V gene lookup returns CDR1 DFQATT and CDR2 SNEGSKA (reference sequence). CDR3 length equals 12 residues. CDR3 coding DNA: TGCAGGGCTAGCCGGACACTCTACGAGCAGTACTTC. Translating it yields CRASRTLYEQYF.

In the case of this clonotype: A read error may be the cause here, since a much bigger clone is one base away. The gene calls are TRBV6-2 or TRBV6-3 and TRBJ1-2; 9 nucleotides match TRBD1. From germline, CDR1 is MNHEY and CDR2 SVGEGT. Trimming removed 5 bases from V and 6 bases from J; junction bases left unmatched: 7. There are 14 residues in the CDR3. Here the CDR3 reads CASSIPGQGHGYTF. CDR3 nucleotides: TGTGCCAGCAGTATTCCGGGACAGGGCCATGGCTACACCTTC.

This clonotype was picked up many times. The CDR3 DNA reads as TGCGCCAGCAGCTCATCGGGGCAGGAAAAACTGTTTTTT. This translates into CASSSSGQEKLFF. The genes are TRBV5-1 and TRBJ1-4; tentatively, D is TRBD1 (5 bases). Germline V gene lookup returns CDR1 SGHRS and CDR2 YFSETQ. CDR3 size: 13 residues. The V end was cut by 3 bases, the J end by 8 bases, with 11 bases between.

V usage is TRBV12-3 or TRBV12-4 and J usage is TRBJ1-2; 12 bases line up with TRBD1. V lost 5 bases and J lost 4; bases outside the gene matches: 14. The CDR3 runs 18 residues. DNA for the CDR3: TGTGCCAGCAGTCCTCGGTGGGGACAGGGGGCTTTAGGCTATGGCTACACCTTC. Protein: CASSPRWGQGALGYGYTF.

About this clonotype: This could be a read error, since a much larger clone is one nucleotide away. The V and J genes are TRBV19 and TRBJ2-5; 11 bases agree with TRBD2. V lost 7 bases and J lost 11; bases outside the gene matches: 15. CDR3 length: 15 amino acids. Per germline, CDR1 LNHDA and CDR2 SQIVND (reference sequence). The chain's CDR3 is CASNPTSGAHNEQYF. The CDR3 DNA follows: TGTGCCAGTAACCCGACTAGCGGGGCTCACAATGAGCAGTACTTC.

This clonotype was seen repeatedly, ten times or more. The genes are TRBV7-2 and TRBJ2-1; TRBD2 matches 9 bases. Trimming cost V 6 bases and J 2 bases; bases outside gene matches: 2. This CDR3 comprises 14 residues. CDR1 SGHTA and CDR2 FQGNSA come from the germline V gene. In DNA, the CDR3 is TGTGCCAGCAGAAAGCGGGGGGCCTACAATGAGCAGTTCTTC. It yields the protein CASRKRGAYNEQFF.

The table lists this clonotype with many counts. This chain connects TRBV11-3 to TRBJ2-5, with D unresolved. Trimming shortened V by 4 bases and J by 9 bases, and 12 bases separated the two germline ends. Germline CDR1 SGHNT, CDR2 YENEEA. The CDR3 is 12 amino acids. CDR3: CASSSEDLAQYF. The CDR3 DNA reads as TGTGCCAGCAGCTCAGAGGATTTGGCCCAGTACTTC.

This clonotype was recorded many times. This chain links TRBV5-1 with TRBJ2-1, with 9 bases identical to TRBD2. Germline CDR1 is SGHRS and CDR2 is YFSETQ. This CDR3 is 15 amino acids long. Trimming took 1 base from V and 11 from J; bases not matched to a gene: 10. The CDR3 spells CASSLQSSGEGKQFF. In DNA form, the CDR3 reads TGCGCCAGCAGCTTGCAGTCTAGCGGGGAGGGTAAGCAGTTCTTC.